One and the same sample provided the 4 T cell receptor beta chains below, sequenced in a study of shared clonotypes between healthy human individuals. The repertoire was sequenced with immunoSEQ multiplex PCR; TCRdb's copy has only in-frame clones and lacks some. Of some 1,100,000 clones in the sample, 78% were seen once. Sequencing input: memory CD4+ T cells from PBMCs. Subset given: CD45RA-negative fraction. These TCRs come from a man younger than 30 in good health. Some clones in this sample may be carry-over from other donors' samples.

Worth noting for this clone: This specimen includes other DNA sequences encoding the same CDR3. The chain couples TRBV28 to TRBJ1-5; D gene uncertain. With 2 bases removed from V and 0 bases from J, the gap between germline ends came to 8 bases. The length of the CDR3 is 15 residues. The germline CDR1 and CDR2 sequences are MDHEN and SYDVKM. The CDR3 DNA reads TGTGCCAGCAGTTTAGGAGGGTATAGCAATCAGCCCCAGCATTTT. Its protein is CASSLGGYSNQPQHF.

This clone was detected only a few times. V and J are TRBV7-2 and TRBJ2-1; no clear D. Trimming took 0 bases from V and 5 from J, leaving 2 bases between them. The CDR3 is 12 amino acids. Germline V gene lookup returns CDR1 SGHTA and CDR2 FQGNSA. The CDR3 loop is CASSLANNEQFF. CDR3 DNA sequence: TGTGCCAGCAGCTTAGCCAACAATGAGCAGTTCTTC.

The chain has TRBV16 and TRBJ1-2; 8 bases fit TRBD1. With 0 bases clipped from V and 6 bases from J, the junction kept 3 bases outside the gene matches. The CDR3 is made up of 14 amino acids. In germline, CDR1 is KGHSY, CDR2 FQNENV. The CDR3 DNA sequence: TGTGCCAGCAGCCAATCGCAGGGGGCGAATGGCTACACCTTC. Its protein is CASSQSQGANGYTF.

The gene calls are TRBV4-3 and TRBJ1-5; no firm D call. The germline V gene encodes CDR1 LGHNA and CDR2 YSLEER. Deletions cut 0 bases from V and 0 bases from J, with 12 bases between. The CDR3 covers 17 residues. The CDR3 sequence is CASSQDGPEYSNQPQHF. CDR3 nucleotides: TGCGCCAGCAGCCAAGACGGACCGGAATATAGCAATCAGCCCCAGCATTTT.